The rows below give T cell receptor beta chains drawn from one sample of a study of CD8+ T cells in alopecia areata. Sequencing was performed with immunoSEQ multiplex PCR; in TCRdb, only in-frame clones are kept and a portion is missing. The sample carries 220,000 or so clones, approximately 52% recorded once. The sample consisted of CD4+ T cells sorted from blood, taken at week 0. The origin of the receptors is a human donor with alopecia areata. Each CDR3 is given with its conserved first and last residue. D genes are given only for firm matches. Expanded clones are given a class, and other clones once, few, many or no size at all.

TRBJ2-1,16,NA,TRBV6-1,NA,CASSEAPGPAYNEQFF,TGTGCCAGCAGTGAAGCGCCGGGACCTGCCTACAATGAGCAGTTCTTC
TRBJ2-7,13,NA,TRBV11-2,NA,CASSLAPGYEQYF,TGTGCCAGCAGCTTAGCTCCAGGCTACGAGCAGTACTTC
TRBJ1-5,14,TRBD1,TRBV19,NA,CASSLQGGHQPQHF,TGTGCCAGTTCACTTCAGGGGGGCCATCAGCCCCAGCATTTT
TRBJ1-2,16,NA,TRBV29-1,few,CSVVPSGSKANYGYTF,TGCAGCGTTGTCCCTTCGGGATCTAAAGCTAACTATGGCTACACCTTC
TRBJ2-3,16,NA,TRBV6-6,NA,CASSTSTLTGTDTQYF,TGTGCCAGCAGTACCTCGACTCTGACGGGCACAGATACGCAGTATTTT
TRBJ2-1,12,NA,TRBV29-1,NA,CSVSAPGSEQFF,TGCAGCGTTTCGGCCCCTGGGAGTGAGCAGTTCTTC
TRBJ2-5,13,NA,TRBV6-1,few,CASHGTPQETQYF,TGTGCCAGCCATGGGACGCCACAAGAGACCCAGTACTTC
TRBJ2-7,15,TRBD2,TRBV7-9,NA,CASSFVGLAAWEQYF,TGTGCCAGCAGCTTCGTGGGACTAGCGGCTTGGGAGCAGTACTTC
TRBJ1-2,16,NA,TRBV30,NA,CAWSPLGIGSNYGYTF,TGTGCCTGGAGCCCCCTTGGGATTGGGTCTAACTATGGCTACACCTTC
TRBJ2-6,17,NA,TRBV5-1,NA,CASSLRDSQRGANVLTF,TGCGCCAGCAGCTTACGGGACTCACAACGGGGGGCCAACGTCCTGACTTTC
TRBJ2-5,16,TRBD1,TRBV18,NA,CASSPLDRGAKETQYF,TGTGCCAGCTCACCACTGGACAGGGGAGCCAAAGAGACCCAGTACTTC
TRBJ1-1,14,NA,TRBV7-9,NA,CASSPPLRNTEAFF,TGTGCCAGCAGCCCCCCCTTGAGGAACACTGAAGCTTTCTTT
TRBJ1-6,14,NA,TRBV18,few,CASSRDRNNSPLHF,TGTGCCAGCTCTCGCGACAGAAATAATTCACCCCTCCACTTT
TRBJ1-2,14,TRBD1,TRBV10-3,NA,CAISELGDRDGYTF,TGTGCCATCAGTGAGTTGGGGGACAGGGATGGCTACACCTTC
TRBJ2-7,15,TRBD1,TRBV7-9,few,CASSYAGTGTYEQYF,TGTGCCAGCAGCTACGCCGGGACAGGGACCTACGAGCAGTACTTC
TRBJ1-5,16,NA,TRBV14,NA,CASSQEGTYSNQPQHF,TGTGCCAGCAGCCAAGAGGGGACCTATAGCAATCAGCCCCAGCATTTT
TRBJ1-2,11,NA,TRBV6-6,NA,CASRQDYGYTF,TGTGCCAGCAGACAGGACTATGGCTACACCTTC
TRBJ2-5,11,NA,TRBV20-1,NA,CSATLQETQYF,TGCAGTGCTACTCTCCAAGAGACCCAGTACTTC
TRBJ2-2,16,TRBD1,TRBV5-1,NA,CASSVRDRDYTGELFF,TGCGCCAGCAGCGTCCGGGACAGGGACTACACCGGGGAGCTGTTTTTT
TRBJ2-1,11,TRBD2,TRBV29-1,NA,CSVEGTSQQFF,TGCAGCGTTGAAGGGACTAGTCAGCAGTTCTTC
TRBJ2-3,13,TRBD1,TRBV7-9,few,CASSSIRQGSQYF,TGTGCCAGCAGCTCGATCCGACAGGGATCGCAGTATTTT
TRBJ2-5,16,NA,TRBV19,NA,CASSIVPTGLQETQYF,TGTGCCAGTAGTATAGTCCCTACAGGGCTACAAGAGACCCAGTACTTC
TRBJ1-2,13,NA,TRBV30,NA,CAWRLTTSYGYTF,TGTGCCTGGAGGCTCACGACTTCCTATGGCTACACCTTC
TRBJ1-2,17,TRBD1,TRBV29-1,NA,CSVEEFGTGGPNYGYTF,TGCAGCGTTGAGGAATTTGGGACAGGGGGCCCTAACTATGGCTACACCTTC
TRBJ2-5,12,NA,TRBV28,NA,CASSLSIGTQYF,TGTGCCAGCAGTTTATCCATTGGGACCCAGTACTTC
TRBJ2-5,12,NA,TRBV5-1,once,CASSLGEETQYF,TGCGCCAGCAGCTTAGGAGAAGAGACCCAGTACTTC
TRBJ1-1,15,NA,TRBV4-1,NA,CASSPYGAANTEAFF,TGCGCCAGCAGCCCGTACGGGGCCGCGAACACTGAAGCTTTCTTT
TRBJ1-2,13,NA,TRBV30,once,CAGGRQINYGYTF,TGTGCCGGAGGGAGACAAATTAACTATGGCTACACCTTC
TRBJ2-1,12,NA,TRBV18,NA,CASSPLALEQFF,TGTGCCAGCTCACCGCTAGCATTGGAGCAGTTCTTC
TRBJ2-2,13,NA,TRBV19,few,CASLTANTGELFF,TGTGCCAGCCTGACAGCGAACACCGGGGAGCTGTTTTTT
TRBJ2-3,13,NA,TRBV5-1,NA,CASSPPDGDTQYF,TGCGCCAGCAGCCCGCCGGACGGGGATACGCAGTATTTT
TRBJ1-2,13,NA,TRBV30,NA,CAWRWKANYGYTF,TGTGCCTGGAGATGGAAAGCTAACTATGGCTACACCTTC
TRBJ2-7,11,NA,TRBV29-1,NA,CSVAKEYEQYF,TGCAGCGTTGCGAAGGAATACGAGCAGTACTTC